This TCR beta chain was observed in a study of blood T cell repertoires in COVID-19 (dated by TCRdb to the early 2020s). Background for the entire study: Samples covering the acute and convalescent phases of COVID-19 were provided by collaborators in the United States, Italy and Spain. The prospective study material was composed of cDNA or gDNA derived from T cells, B-cell-depleted T cells, or PBMCs. The dataset comprised deeply sampled blood TCRbeta repertoires from subjects exposed to, actively infected with, or recovered from COVID-19. The repertoires were released in a freely available public database intended as a resource for research on the immune response to SARS-CoV-2. Samples were obtained from the ongoing ImmuneRACE study (first 160 participants) and from over a thousand subjects provided by 6 global collaborators. The sample metadata nearly always contained a de-identified subject ID, COVID-19 status, age in years and sex. Where available, HLA class I and class II types were obtained from metadata supplied by the sample provider rather than from assay-based typing.

Collaborating institutions collected whole blood in K2EDTA tubes following their own protocols. For TCRbeta analysis, collaborators shipped samples in one of three forms: frozen whole blood, isolated PBMCs, or DNA extracted from either of those sample types. Paper-wide results and their limitations: The quantity of clinical and demographic metadata differed by source and by participant and was supplied without curation.

Regarding this clone: The target of this receptor is not known. Base qualities were left out, and no much larger clone turns up one base away.

The immunoSEQ Assay, a bias-controlled multiplex PCR, was used to amplify TCRbeta CDR3 regions from genomic DNA. The source study handled its data this way. The number of nucleated cells in each sample was estimated from the amplification of reference gene primers within the assay. To quantify the absolute abundance of each unique TCRbeta CDR3 rearrangement, sequence reads were collapsed and filtered. For each sample, productive Simpson clonality was calculated by taking the square root of Simpson's diversity index across productive rearrangements. Sourced from immuneACCESS, this table was stored by TCRdb with only in-frame sequences that have V and J called. A share of the clones is absent; for the studies checked, an unresolved V gene accounts for under half, and the remainder has no known explanation. The V and J calls and clone size come from that table; D and trimming were worked out from the DNA. This sample comprises just over 650,000 clones, 85% to 90% of them detected only once. Of the sample, 0.2% to 0.3% is held by the ten largest clones.

Deletion took 0 bases off V and 5 bases off J, with a span of 10 bases between the germline ends. The CDR3 holds 14 amino acids from the cysteine to the phenylalanine. Only the CDR3 DNA is retained, 42 bases long and in frame from the first base. CDR1 SGHTA and CDR2 FQGTGA were looked up in the germline V gene. This receptor was identified in a woman aged 18-30 years with acute or convalescent COVID-19. Specimen: peripheral blood. The chain employs TRBV7-3 and TRBJ1-1; matching of 6 bases hints at TRBD1 as the D gene. The CDR3 in this case is CASSLTGGGTEAFF. Here is the DNA: TGTGCCAGCAGCTTAACAGGGGGTGGGACTGAAGCTTTCTTT.